The rows below give T cell receptor beta chains drawn from one sample of a study of T-cell reconstitution after alpha-beta-depleted transplantation in children. TCRdb independently ran MiXCR on the PCR reads; one entry per CDR3 protein. The sample shows about 400,000 distinct CDR3 sequences, about 20% of them seen only once. The starting material was PBMCs from the stem cell graft donor, obtained from the stem cell graft. These receptors were collected from a human donor who donated a stem cell graft to a child with acute myeloid leukemia. Both conserved end residues are part of each CDR3. A D gene is named only where the DNA matches it firmly. For some rows the clone size is stated as once, few or many, or as a class when expanded; others skip it.

CDR3aa,CDR3nt,abundance,j_gene,d_gene,v_gene
CASSQVRRENYRELFF,TGCGCCAGCAGCCAAGTAAGGCGGGAGAATTACCGGGAGCTGTTTTTT,.,TRBJ2-2,TRBD2,TRBV4-3
CASSSGPRDTQYF,TGTGCCAGCAGTTCGGGACCTAGGGATACGCAGTATTTT,.,TRBJ2-3,.,TRBV12-3/TRBV12-4
CSVPASGRFNEQFF,TGCAGTGTCCCGGCCAGCGGGAGGTTTAATGAGCAGTTCTTC,.,TRBJ2-1,TRBD2,TRBV20-1
CASSPRQGTSTDTQYF,TGTGCCAGCAGCCCAAGACAGGGCACTAGCACAGATACGCAGTATTTT,few,TRBJ2-3,TRBD1,TRBV7-2
CASRGPGQISYNEQFF,TGTGCCAGCAGGGGTCCGGGACAGATCTCCTACAATGAGCAGTTCTTC,few,TRBJ2-1,TRBD1,TRBV28
CASSQGMTGTYEQYF,TGCGCCAGCAGCCAAGGAATGACAGGGACCTACGAGCAGTACTTC,many,TRBJ2-7,TRBD1,TRBV4-1
CSVASSGGYNEQFF,TGCAGCGTTGCTTCTAGCGGGGGATACAATGAGCAGTTCTTC,many,TRBJ2-1,TRBD2,TRBV29-1
CSVLVAAGANVLTF,TGCAGCGTCTTAGTCGCCGCTGGGGCCAACGTCCTGACTTTC,.,TRBJ2-6,.,TRBV29-1
CSAINTEAFF,TGCAGTGCTATAAACACTGAAGCTTTCTTT,few,TRBJ1-1,.,TRBV20-1
CASSLATDIEQFF,TGCGCCAGCAGCTTGGCGACAGATATCGAGCAGTTCTTC,.,TRBJ2-1,.,TRBV5-1
CSAGQKNTEAFF,TGCAGCGCGGGACAGAAGAACACTGAAGCTTTCTTT,many,TRBJ1-1,TRBD1,TRBV29-1
CASSLYRGLIDTQYF,TGTGCCAGCAGCTTGTACAGGGGGCTGATTGATACGCAGTATTTT,.,TRBJ2-3,TRBD1,TRBV5-6
CASSPNRGYRETQYF,TGTGCCAGCAGTCCAAACAGGGGGTATAGAGAGACCCAGTACTTC,.,TRBJ2-5,TRBD1,TRBV28
CASSFNQNTEAFF,TGTGCCAGCAGTTTTAATCAGAACACTGAAGCTTTCTTT,few,TRBJ1-1,.,TRBV28
CASSVQESTDTQYF,TGTGCCAGCAGTGTACAGGAGAGCACAGATACGCAGTATTTT,few,TRBJ2-3,.,TRBV6-4
CASILAGYNEQFF,TGCGCCAGCATACTAGCGGGGTACAATGAGCAGTTCTTC,.,TRBJ2-1,TRBD2,TRBV10-2
CSVRKPPYEQYF,TGCAGTGTTCGGAAACCTCCCTACGAGCAGTACTTC,few,TRBJ2-7,.,TRBV20-1
CASSFQGNQPQHF,TGTGCCAGCAGTTTTCAGGGGAATCAGCCCCAGCATTTT,.,TRBJ1-5,.,TRBV28
CSARGTGMYEQYF,TGCAGTGCTAGGGGGACAGGGATGTACGAGCAGTACTTC,few,TRBJ2-7,TRBD1,TRBV20-1
CASRALLGTNEKLFF,TGTGCCAGCAGGGCCCTACTTGGAACTAATGAAAAACTGTTTTTT,many,TRBJ1-4,.,TRBV12-3/TRBV12-4
CASSEGETYEQYF,TGTGCCAGCAGTGAAGGGGAGACTTACGAGCAGTACTTC,many,TRBJ2-7,.,TRBV2
CASSPEEGETEAFF,TGCGCCAGCAGCCCGGAAGAGGGGGAAACTGAAGCTTTCTTT,many,TRBJ1-1,.,TRBV5-1
CSDWTGRGYTF,TGCAGCGACTGGACAGGGCGCGGCTACACCTTC,many,TRBJ1-2,TRBD1,TRBV29-1
CASRDGSKETQYF,TGCGCCAGCAGGGACGGGTCAAAAGAGACCCAGTACTTC,few,TRBJ2-5,.,TRBV5-1
CSADGPVSGNTIYF,TGCAGTGCTGACGGACCGGTCTCTGGAAACACCATATATTTT,.,TRBJ1-3,.,TRBV20-1
CASSYSGDGETQYF,TGTGCCAGCAGCTACTCAGGGGATGGGGAGACCCAGTACTTC,.,TRBJ2-5,.,TRBV7-2
CASSSYVGVGVISYEQYF,TGCGCCAGCAGTTCTTACGTCGGCGTGGGAGTTATATCCTACGAGCAGTACTTC,few,TRBJ2-7,.,TRBV4-1
CSVARTASTDTQYF,TGCAGCGTTGCCCGGACCGCTAGCACAGATACGCAGTATTTT,few,TRBJ2-3,.,TRBV29-1
CSARFPGQASYEQYF,TGCAGTGCTAGGTTCCCGGGACAGGCCTCCTACGAGCAGTACTTC,many,TRBJ2-7,TRBD1,TRBV20-1
CAINQNRGYEQYF,TGTGCCATCAATCAAAACAGGGGATACGAGCAGTACTTC,.,TRBJ2-7,TRBD1,TRBV10-3
CASSLVWGQRSSYEQYF,TGTGCCAGCAGCTTAGTTTGGGGACAACGTAGCTCCTACGAGCAGTACTTC,few,TRBJ2-7,.,TRBV7-2
CASSRKWRGDGYTF,TGTGCCAGCAGCCGGAAGTGGAGGGGGGATGGCTACACCTTC,.,TRBJ1-2,.,TRBV14
CSVEGTSGRRGSYNEQFF,TGCAGCGTTGAAGGAACTAGCGGGAGGAGGGGCTCCTACAATGAGCAGTTCTTC,few,TRBJ2-1,TRBD2,TRBV29-1